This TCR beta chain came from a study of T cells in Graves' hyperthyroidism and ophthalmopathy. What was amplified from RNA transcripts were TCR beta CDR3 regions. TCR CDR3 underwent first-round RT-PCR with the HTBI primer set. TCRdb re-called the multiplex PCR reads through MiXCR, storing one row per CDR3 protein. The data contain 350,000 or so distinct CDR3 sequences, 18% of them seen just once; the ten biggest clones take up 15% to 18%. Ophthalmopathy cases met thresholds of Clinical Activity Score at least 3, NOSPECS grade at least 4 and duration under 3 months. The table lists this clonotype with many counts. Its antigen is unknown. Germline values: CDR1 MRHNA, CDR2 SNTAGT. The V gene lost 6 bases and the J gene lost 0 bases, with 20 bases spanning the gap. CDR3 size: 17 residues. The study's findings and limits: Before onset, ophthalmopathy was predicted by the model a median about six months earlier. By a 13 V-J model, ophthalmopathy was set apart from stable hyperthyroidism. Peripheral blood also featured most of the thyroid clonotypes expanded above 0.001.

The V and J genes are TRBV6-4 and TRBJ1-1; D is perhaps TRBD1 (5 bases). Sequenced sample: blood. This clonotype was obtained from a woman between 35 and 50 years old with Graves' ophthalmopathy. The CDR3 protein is CASSPYLGGTLNTEAFF. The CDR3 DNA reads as TGTGCCAGCAGCCCCTATTTGGGGGGGACTTTGAACACTGAAGCTTTCTTT.